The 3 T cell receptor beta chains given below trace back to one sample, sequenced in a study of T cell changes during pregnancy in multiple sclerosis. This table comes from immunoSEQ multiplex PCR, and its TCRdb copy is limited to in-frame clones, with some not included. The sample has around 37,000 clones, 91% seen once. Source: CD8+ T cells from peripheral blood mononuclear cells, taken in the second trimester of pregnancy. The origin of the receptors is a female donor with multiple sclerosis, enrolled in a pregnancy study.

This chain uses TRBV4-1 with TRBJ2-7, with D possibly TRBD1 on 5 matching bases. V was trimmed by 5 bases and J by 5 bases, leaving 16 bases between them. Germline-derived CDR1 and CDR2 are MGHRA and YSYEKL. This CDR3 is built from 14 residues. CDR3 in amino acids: CASSVTPQEHEQYF. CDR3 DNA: TGCGCCAGCAGCGTAACCCCACAGGAACACGAGCAGTACTTC.

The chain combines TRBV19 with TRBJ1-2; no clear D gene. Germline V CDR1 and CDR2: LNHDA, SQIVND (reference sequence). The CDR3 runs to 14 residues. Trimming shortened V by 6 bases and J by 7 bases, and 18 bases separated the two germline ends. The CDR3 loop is CASRLKTASGGYTF. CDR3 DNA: TGTGCCAGTAGACTGAAGACCGCCTCGGGTGGCTACACCTTC.

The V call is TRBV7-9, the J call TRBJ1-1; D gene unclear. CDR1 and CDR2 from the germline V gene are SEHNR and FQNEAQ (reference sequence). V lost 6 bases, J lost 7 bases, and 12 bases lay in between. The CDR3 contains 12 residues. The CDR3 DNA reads TGTGCCAGCAGTCCCAGCGTTGGTGAAGCTTTCTTT. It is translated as CASSPSVGEAFF.